One and the same sample provided the 18 T cell receptor beta chains below, sequenced in a study of blood T cell repertoires in COVID-19. Measured with immunoSEQ multiplex PCR; TCRdb has only the in-frame clones, and not every one. The sample lists tens of thousands of clones; 89% were seen once. Sample: peripheral blood. These receptors were taken from a man aged 60 to 69 with acute or convalescent COVID-19.

V gene TRBV19 combines with J gene TRBJ1-1; TRBD1 matches 7 bases. The CDR3 length is 16 residues. CDR1 LNHDA and CDR2 SQIVND come from the germline V gene (reference sequence). The V gene end was trimmed by 5 bases and the J gene end by 3 bases; junction bases not matched to a gene: 12. The CDR3 protein is CASSSKTGWVDTEAFF. CDR3 in DNA: TGTGCCAGTAGTTCAAAGACAGGGTGGGTAGACACTGAAGCTTTCTTT. Together with reference TRBV19 and TRBJ1-1, the CDR3 gives the full variable domain: DGGITQSPKYLFRKEGQNVTLSCEQNLNHDAMYWYRQDPGQGLRLIYYSQIVNDFQKGDIAEGYSVSREKKESFPLTVTSAQKNPTAFYLCASSSKTGWVDTEAFFGQGTRLTVV.

The chain has TRBV6-2 or TRBV6-3 and TRBJ1-2; a weak D match, TRBD1 (5 bases). V dropped 4 bases and J dropped 4 bases, with 10 bases sitting between them. This CDR3 has 13 residues. Germline values: CDR1 MNHEY, CDR2 SVGEGT. CDR3 sequence reads: CASSSDSSYGYTF. The CDR3 DNA sequence: TGTGCCAGCAGTTCCGACAGTTCCTATGGCTACACCTTC.

This chain connects TRBV5-6 to TRBJ1-2; 9 bases are shared with TRBD1. CDR1 is SGHDT, CDR2 YYEEEE, per germline. There are 14 residues in the CDR3. Trimming removed 6 bases from V and 7 bases from J; junction bases left unmatched: 10. The CDR3 DNA is TGTGCCAGCAACCAGGACAGGGGAGTAGGTGGCTACACCTTC. It translates to CASNQDRGVGGYTF.

This clone was detected only once. This chain links TRBV4-1 with TRBJ2-1; 13 bases align to TRBD2. The J segment lost 8 bases and the V segment lost 0 bases, leaving 10 bases of the junction unmatched. CDR1 is MGHRA and CDR2 is YSYEKL in the germline V gene. This CDR3 has 18 amino acids. CDR3 nucleotides: TGCGCCAGCAGCCAAGATCTTCAGACTAGCGGGGGGTGGGATGAGCAGTTCTTC. Its protein is CASSQDLQTSGGWDEQFF.

J is TRBJ1-5 and V is TRBV2; D is unclear. Between the trimmed V and J ends, which lost 3 bases and 1 base, there was a span of 13 bases. CDR3 length equals 16 residues. The germline V gene encodes CDR1 SNHLY and CDR2 FYNNEI. CDR3 loop: CASSERVGGSNQPQHF. Written as DNA, the CDR3 is TGTGCCAGCAGTGAGAGGGTAGGAGGGAGCAATCAGCCCCAGCATTTT.

This sequence joins TRBV9 and TRBJ1-2; maybe TRBD1 (5 bases). V lost 0 bases, J lost 6 bases, and 18 bases lay in between. CDR3 length: 16 amino acids. Germline lookup yields CDR1 SGDLS and CDR2 YYNGEE. The CDR3 DNA is TGTGCCAGCAGCGTAGGCGGGACCCCAAGTTGGGATGGCTACACCTTC. This encodes CASSVGGTPSWDGYTF.

The chain couples TRBV7-9 to TRBJ1-2, with 9 bases fitting TRBD1. The germline gives CDR1 SEHNR, CDR2 FQNEAQ (reference sequence). This CDR3 has 16 residues. J gave up 4 bases and V 1 base, and 7 bases lay outside the gene matches. The CDR3 nucleotides read TGTGCCAGCAGCTTAGGGGAGGGACAGGGCACCTATGGCTACACCTTC. It specifies CASSLGEGQGTYGYTF.

V and J are TRBV6-6 and TRBJ2-7; D is possibly TRBD1 (7 bases). Germline CDR1 reads MNHNY; CDR2 reads SVGAGI (reference sequence). Trimming pared 4 bases from V and 2 bases from J, leaving 12 bases between. The CDR3 extends over 14 amino acids. CDR3 in DNA: TGTGCCAGCAGTTCAGGGGGGAGGCCCTACGAGCAGTACTTC. Translating it yields CASSSGGRPYEQYF.

The genes are TRBV3-1 (or the pseudogene TRBV3-2) and TRBJ1-1; unclear D gene. Germline lookup yields CDR1 LGHDT and CDR2 YNNKEL (reference sequence). The CDR3 length is 13 residues. The V end was cut by 2 bases, the J end by 1 base, with 5 bases between. Here the CDR3 reads CASSQNRNTEAFF. The CDR3 DNA sequence: TGTGCCAGCAGCCAAAACAGGAACACTGAAGCTTTCTTT.

J is TRBJ1-1 and V is TRBV5-1, with TRBD1 identical over 8 bases. The CDR3 runs to 15 residues. V trimming: 4 bases; J trimming: 6 bases; junction bases outside the gene matches: 11. Germline V lookup: CDR1 SGHRS, CDR2 YFSETQ. The CDR3 DNA follows: TGCGCCAGCAGCGGTTGGGACAGGCAAGGCGCTGAAGCTTTCTTT. Protein product: CASSGWDRQGAEAFF.

This chain connects TRBV2 to TRBJ2-7; TRBD1 is a possible D gene (5 bases). Germline CDR1 and CDR2: SNHLY and FYNNEI. The length of the CDR3 is 12 residues. V gave up 8 bases and J gave up 2 bases, with 10 bases separating them. For the CDR3, the DNA is TGTGCCAGCTTATTACAGGCCTACGAGCAGTACTTC. Its protein is CASLLQAYEQYF.

The CDR3 region is CASSVSVASEQFF. The CDR3 region has the DNA TGTGCCAGCAGCGTTTCAGTAGCCAGTGAGCAGTTCTTC. The chain joins TRBV9 to TRBJ2-1, with D uncertain. Germline values: CDR1 SGDLS, CDR2 YYNGEE. V was pared by 2 bases and J by 9 bases, with 12 bases between. There are 13 residues in the CDR3.

V and J are TRBV10-3 and TRBJ2-3; TRBD2 matches at 11 bases. Trimming took 6 bases from V and 5 from J; bases not matched to a gene: 10. This CDR3 is 16 amino acids long. Per the germline V gene, CDR1 is ENHRY and CDR2 is SYGVKD. The CDR3 sequence: CAIRDNSGGAGDTQYF. The DNA for the CDR3 is TGTGCCATCAGAGATAATAGCGGGGGGGCCGGAGATACGCAGTATTTT.

This clone was seen once. The chain has TRBV6-1 and TRBJ1-1, with D hard to call. The germline gives CDR1 MNHNS, CDR2 SASEGT. The CDR3 length is 17 residues. V was trimmed by 1 base and J by 0 bases, leaving 15 bases between them. CDR3 loop: CASSEDPGIYMNTEAFF. The CDR3, as DNA: TGTGCCAGCAGTGAAGATCCAGGCATTTACATGAACACTGAAGCTTTCTTT.

The gene calls are TRBV6-1 and TRBJ2-6; 8 positions match TRBD1. Trimming removed 0 bases from V and 0 bases from J; junction bases left unmatched: 16. Germline CDR1 is MNHNS and CDR2 is SASEGT. The CDR3 has 22 residues. The CDR3 nucleotides are TGTGCCAGCAGTGAAGCGCTTCGGGGACAGGCCCCACTTAGCTCTGGGGCCAACGTCCTGACTTTC. Translated: CASSEALRGQAPLSSGANVLTF.

This chain connects TRBV19 to TRBJ1-1, with 7 bases lining up with TRBD1. The CDR3 loop spans 15 amino acids. Germline CDR1 reads LNHDA; CDR2 reads SQIVND (reference sequence). Trimming removed 6 bases from V and 3 bases from J; junction bases left unmatched: 10. CDR3 in amino acids: CASSPKDRTYTEAFF. CDR3 sequence (DNA): TGTGCCAGTAGCCCCAAGGACAGGACCTACACTGAAGCTTTCTTT.

The rearrangement joins TRBV21-1 to TRBJ2-3; the listed D gene, TRBD1, was not tested against the DNA. TRBV21-1 is marked as a pseudogene. This CDR3 spans 18 amino acids. Here the CDR3 DNA reads TGTGCCAGCAGGCACAAGAGGGAGACAGGGGGCATGGCAGATACGCAGTATTTT. This sequence encodes CASRHKRETGGMADTQYF.

The chain recombines TRBV2 with TRBJ2-5; D gene uncertain. V lost 6 bases and J lost 4, with 6 bases in between. The germline V gene encodes CDR1 SNHLY and CDR2 FYNNEI. The length of the CDR3 is 11 residues. DNA of the CDR3: TGTGCCAGCAGAACGGTAGAGACCCAGTACTTC. Amino acids: CASRTVETQYF.